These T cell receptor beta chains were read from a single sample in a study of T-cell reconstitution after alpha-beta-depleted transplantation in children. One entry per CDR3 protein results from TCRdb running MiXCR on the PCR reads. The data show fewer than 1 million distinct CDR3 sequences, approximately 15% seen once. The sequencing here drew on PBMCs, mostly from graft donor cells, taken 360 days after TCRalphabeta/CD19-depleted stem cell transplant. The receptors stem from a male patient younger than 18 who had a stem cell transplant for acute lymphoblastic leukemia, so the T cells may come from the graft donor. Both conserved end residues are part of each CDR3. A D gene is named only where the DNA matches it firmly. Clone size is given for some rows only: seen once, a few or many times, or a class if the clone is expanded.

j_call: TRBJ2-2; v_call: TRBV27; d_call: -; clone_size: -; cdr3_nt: TGTGCCAGCAGTTTATCGGCGAGACTAGGAAACACCGGGGAGCTGTTTTTT; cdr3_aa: CASSLSARLGNTGELFF
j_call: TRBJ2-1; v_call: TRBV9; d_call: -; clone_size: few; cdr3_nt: TGTGCCAGCAGCACCCGACCTTCTTTGGATGAGCAGTTCTTC; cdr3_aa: CASSTRPSLDEQFF
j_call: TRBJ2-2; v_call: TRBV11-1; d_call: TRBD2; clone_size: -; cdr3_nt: TGTGCCAGCAGCTTCCCCCTAGCGGGAGGCGGGGAGCTGTTTTTT; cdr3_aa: CASSFPLAGGGELFF
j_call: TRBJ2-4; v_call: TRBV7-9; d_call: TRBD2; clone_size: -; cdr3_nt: TGTGCCAGCAGCTCTATTACTAGCGGGAGGGCCCACGCCAAAAACATTCAGTACTTC; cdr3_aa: CASSSITSGRAHAKNIQYF
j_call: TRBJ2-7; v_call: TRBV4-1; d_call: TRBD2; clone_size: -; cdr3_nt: TGCGCCAGCAGCCAGGCCGGGGGACTAGCGGGGGCCTACGAGCAGTACTTC; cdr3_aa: CASSQAGGLAGAYEQYF
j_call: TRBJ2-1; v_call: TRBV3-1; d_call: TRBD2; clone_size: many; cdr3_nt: TGTGCCAGCAGCCAAGGGGGCTCTAGCGGGGAGCAGTTCTTC; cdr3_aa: CASSQGGSSGEQFF
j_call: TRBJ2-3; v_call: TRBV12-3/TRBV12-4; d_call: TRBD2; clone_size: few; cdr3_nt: TGTGCCAGCAGCCATTCTAGCAGCGGGATTGGTATGCAGTATTTT; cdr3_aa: CASSHSSSGIGMQYF
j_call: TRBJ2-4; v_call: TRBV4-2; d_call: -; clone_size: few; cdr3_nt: TGTGCCAGCAGCCAAGAATTGACTGCCGCCAAAAACATTCAGTACTTC; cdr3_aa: CASSQELTAAKNIQYF
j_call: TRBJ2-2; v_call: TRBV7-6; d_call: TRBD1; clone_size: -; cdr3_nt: TGTGCCAGCAGCCCCGGGGACAGAGGCGGGGAGCTGTTTTTT; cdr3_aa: CASSPGDRGGELFF
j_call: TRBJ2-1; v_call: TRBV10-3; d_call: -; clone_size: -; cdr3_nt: TGTGCCATCAGTGAGTCGAGCCTACAGGAGCAGTTCTTC; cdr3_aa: CAISESSLQEQFF
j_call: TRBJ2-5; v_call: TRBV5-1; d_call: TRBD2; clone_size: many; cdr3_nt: TGCGCCAGCAGCTTGATCGGGGGGCAAGAGACCCAGTACTTC; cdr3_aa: CASSLIGGQETQYF
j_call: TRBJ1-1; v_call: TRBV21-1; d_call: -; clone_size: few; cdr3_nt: TGTGCCAGCAGCAAAGTTGGGGGCATCGCTGAAGCTTTCTTT; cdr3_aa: CASSKVGGIAEAFF
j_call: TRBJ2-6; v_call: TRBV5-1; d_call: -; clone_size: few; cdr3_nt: TGCGCCAGCAGACTGACAGTCTCTGGGGCCAACGTCCTGACTTTC; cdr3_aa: CASRLTVSGANVLTF
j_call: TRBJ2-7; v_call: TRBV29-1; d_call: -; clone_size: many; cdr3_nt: TGCAGCGGGAAAGATGCCTACGAGCAGTACTTC; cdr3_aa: CSGKDAYEQYF
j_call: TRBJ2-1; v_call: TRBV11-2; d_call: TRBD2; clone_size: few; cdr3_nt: TGTGCCAGCAGCTTAACGTCGTTTGGCGGGAGGGTTGAGCAGTTCTTC; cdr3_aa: CASSLTSFGGRVEQFF
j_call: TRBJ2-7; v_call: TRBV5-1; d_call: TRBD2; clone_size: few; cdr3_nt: TGCGCCAGCAGCTGGGGGGGACTAGCGGATCCTACCACCGAGCAGTACTTC; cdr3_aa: CASSWGGLADPTTEQYF
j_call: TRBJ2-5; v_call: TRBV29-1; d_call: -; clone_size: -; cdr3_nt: TGCAGCGTGAAGGGGAGACAACAAGAGACCCAGTACTTC; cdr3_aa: CSVKGRQQETQYF
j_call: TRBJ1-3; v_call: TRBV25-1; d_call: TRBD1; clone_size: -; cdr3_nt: TGTGCCAGCAGTGAACAGGGGGCGCGGGGAAACACCATATATTTT; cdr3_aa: CASSEQGARGNTIYF
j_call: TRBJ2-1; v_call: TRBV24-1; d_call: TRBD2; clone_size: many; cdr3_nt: TGTGCCACCAGTGATGCTAGCGGTTCCTACAATGAGCAGTTCTTC; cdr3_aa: CATSDASGSYNEQFF
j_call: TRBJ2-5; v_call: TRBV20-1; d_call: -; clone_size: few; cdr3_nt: TGCAGTGCTAGAGTGAACCCTACAGAGACCCAGTACTTC; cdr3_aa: CSARVNPTETQYF
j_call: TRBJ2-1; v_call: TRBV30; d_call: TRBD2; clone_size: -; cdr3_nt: TGTGCCTGGAGCACCGGGACTAGACCGAACAATGAGCAGTTCTTC; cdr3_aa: CAWSTGTRPNNEQFF
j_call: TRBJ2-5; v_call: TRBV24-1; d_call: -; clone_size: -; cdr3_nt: TGTGCCACCAGTGATTTGTTCAGGGAAAAAGAGACCCAGTACTTC; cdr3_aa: CATSDLFREKETQYF
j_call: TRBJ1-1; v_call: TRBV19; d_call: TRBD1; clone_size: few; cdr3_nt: TGTGCCAGTGGCCAACAGGGGCCGAACACTGAAGCTTTCTTT; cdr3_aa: CASGQQGPNTEAFF
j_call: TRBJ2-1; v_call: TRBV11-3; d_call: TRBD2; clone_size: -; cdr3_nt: TGTGCCAGCAGCGCGCGACTAGCGGGAGAGTGGGGAGAGCAGTTCTTC; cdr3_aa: CASSARLAGEWGEQFF
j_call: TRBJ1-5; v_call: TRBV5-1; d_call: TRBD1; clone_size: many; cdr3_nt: TGCGCCAGCAGCAGGACAGGGCTCGGCAATCAGCCCCAGCATTTT; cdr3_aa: CASSRTGLGNQPQHF
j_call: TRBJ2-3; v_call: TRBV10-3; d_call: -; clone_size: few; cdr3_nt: TGTGCCATCAAGAGGGGAGAAGATACGCAGTATTTT; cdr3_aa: CAIKRGEDTQYF
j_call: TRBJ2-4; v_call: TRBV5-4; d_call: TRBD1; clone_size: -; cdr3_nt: TGTGCCAGCAGCTCCTGGACAGGGGATGACCGGTACTTC; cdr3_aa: CASSSWTGDDRYF
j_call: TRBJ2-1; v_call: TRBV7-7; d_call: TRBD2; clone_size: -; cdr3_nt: TGTGCCAGCAGCTTAGGGAAACAACCGGGGGGACTAGCGGGAGGGAGAGTCTACAATGAGCAGTTCTTC; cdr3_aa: CASSLGKQPGGLAGGRVYNEQFF
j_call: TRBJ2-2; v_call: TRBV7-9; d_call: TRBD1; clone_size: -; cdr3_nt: TGTGCCAGCAGCCTCGCCCCCGGACAGGGGAGTTACGGGGAGCTGTTTTTT; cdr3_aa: CASSLAPGQGSYGELFF
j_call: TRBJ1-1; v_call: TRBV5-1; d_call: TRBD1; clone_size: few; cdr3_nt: TGCGCCAGCAGTCGGACAGGGGGAACCGGAACTGAAGCTTTCTTT; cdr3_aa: CASSRTGGTGTEAFF
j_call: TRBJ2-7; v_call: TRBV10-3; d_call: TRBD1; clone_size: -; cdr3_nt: TGTGCCATCAGTGAGCCCGGGACAGGGCAAATCTACGAGCAGTACTTC; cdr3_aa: CAISEPGTGQIYEQYF
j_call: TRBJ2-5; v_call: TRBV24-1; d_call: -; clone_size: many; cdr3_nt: TGTGCCACCAGTGCGTCCGGGCAGGGGGGAGAGACCCAGTACTTC; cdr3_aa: CATSASGQGGETQYF